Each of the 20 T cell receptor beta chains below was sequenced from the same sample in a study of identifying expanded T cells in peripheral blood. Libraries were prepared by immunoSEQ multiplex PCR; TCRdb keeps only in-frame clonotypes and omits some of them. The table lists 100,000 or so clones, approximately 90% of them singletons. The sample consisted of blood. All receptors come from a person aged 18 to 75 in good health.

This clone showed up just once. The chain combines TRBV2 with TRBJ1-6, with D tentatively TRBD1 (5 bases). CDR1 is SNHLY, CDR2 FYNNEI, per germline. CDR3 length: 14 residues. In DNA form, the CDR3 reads TGTGGCTTACAGACAGATCGCTATAATTCACCCCTCCACTTT. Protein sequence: CGLQTDRYNSPLHF. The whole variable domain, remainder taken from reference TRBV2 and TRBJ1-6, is EPEVTQTPSHQVTQMGQEVILRCVPISNHLYFYWYRQILGQKVEFLVSFYNNEISEKSEIFDDQFSVERPDGSNFTLKIRSTKLEDSAMYFCGLQTDRYNSPLHFGNGTRLTVT.

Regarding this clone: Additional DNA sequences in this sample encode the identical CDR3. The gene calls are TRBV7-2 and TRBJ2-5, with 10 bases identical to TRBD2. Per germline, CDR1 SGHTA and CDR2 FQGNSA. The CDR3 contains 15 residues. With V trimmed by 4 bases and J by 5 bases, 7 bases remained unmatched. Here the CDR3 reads CASSYQRGGQETQYF. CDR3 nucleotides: TGTGCCAGCAGCTACCAGCGGGGGGGCCAGGAGACCCAGTACTTC.

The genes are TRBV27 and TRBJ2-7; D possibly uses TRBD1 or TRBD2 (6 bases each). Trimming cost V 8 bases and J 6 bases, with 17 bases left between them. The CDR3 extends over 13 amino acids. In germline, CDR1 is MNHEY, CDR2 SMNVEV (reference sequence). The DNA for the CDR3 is TGTGCCAGCTGGGGGGCGGATACCTTCGAGCAGTACTTC. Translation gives CASWGADTFEQYF.

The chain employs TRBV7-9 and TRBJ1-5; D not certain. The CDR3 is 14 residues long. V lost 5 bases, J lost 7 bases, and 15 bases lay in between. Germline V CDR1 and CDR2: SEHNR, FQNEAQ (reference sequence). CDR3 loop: CASSGSGFGQPQHF. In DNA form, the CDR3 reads TGTGCCAGCAGCGGGTCAGGCTTCGGGCAGCCCCAGCATTTT.

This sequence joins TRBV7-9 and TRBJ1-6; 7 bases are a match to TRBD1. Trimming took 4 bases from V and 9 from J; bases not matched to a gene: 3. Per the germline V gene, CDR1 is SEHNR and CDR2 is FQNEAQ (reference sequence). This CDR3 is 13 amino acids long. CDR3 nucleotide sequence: TGTGCCAGCAGCTCGACAGGGTTTTCACCCCTCCACTTT. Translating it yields CASSSTGFSPLHF.

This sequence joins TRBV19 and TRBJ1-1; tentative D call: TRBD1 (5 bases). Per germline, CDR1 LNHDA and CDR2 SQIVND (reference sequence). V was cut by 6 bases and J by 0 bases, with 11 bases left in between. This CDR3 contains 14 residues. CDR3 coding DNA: TGTGCCAGTAGGAAAGTCAGGGTGAACACTGAAGCTTTCTTT. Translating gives CASRKVRVNTEAFF.

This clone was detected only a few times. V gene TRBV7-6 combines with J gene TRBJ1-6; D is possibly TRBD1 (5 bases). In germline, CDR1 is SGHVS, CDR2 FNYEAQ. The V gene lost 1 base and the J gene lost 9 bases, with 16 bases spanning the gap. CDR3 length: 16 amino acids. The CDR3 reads CASSLVAGEVGSPLHF. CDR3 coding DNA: TGTGCCAGCAGCTTAGTTGCGGGGGAAGTCGGTTCACCCCTCCACTTT.

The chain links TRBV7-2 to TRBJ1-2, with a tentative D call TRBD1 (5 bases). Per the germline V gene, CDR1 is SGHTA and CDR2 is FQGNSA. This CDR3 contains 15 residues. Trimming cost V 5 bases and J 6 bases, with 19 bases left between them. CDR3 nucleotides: TGTGCCAGCAGCGCAAATCCACGGGGCAAGAATGGCTACACCTTC. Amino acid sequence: CASSANPRGKNGYTF.

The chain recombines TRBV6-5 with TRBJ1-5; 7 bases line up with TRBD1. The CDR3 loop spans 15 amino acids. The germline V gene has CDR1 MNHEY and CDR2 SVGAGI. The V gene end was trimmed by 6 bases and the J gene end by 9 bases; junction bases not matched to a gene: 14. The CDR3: CASSRGAGADWPQHF. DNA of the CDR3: TGTGCCAGCAGCAGGGGGGCCGGGGCCGATTGGCCCCAGCATTTT.

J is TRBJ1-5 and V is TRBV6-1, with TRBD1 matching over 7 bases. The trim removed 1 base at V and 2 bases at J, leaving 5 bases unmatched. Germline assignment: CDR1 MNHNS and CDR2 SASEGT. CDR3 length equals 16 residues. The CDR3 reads CASSEVPGGGNQPQHF. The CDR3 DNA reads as TGTGCCAGCAGTGAAGTGCCAGGGGGTGGCAATCAGCCCCAGCATTTT.

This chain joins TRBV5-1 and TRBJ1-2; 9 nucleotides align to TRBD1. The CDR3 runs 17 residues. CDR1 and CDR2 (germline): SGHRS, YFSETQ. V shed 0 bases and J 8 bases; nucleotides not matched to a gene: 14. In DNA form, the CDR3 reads TGCGCCAGCAGCTTGGCGCCGACGGGGGGACAGGGCGGCGGCTACACCTTC. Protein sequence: CASSLAPTGGQGGGYTF.

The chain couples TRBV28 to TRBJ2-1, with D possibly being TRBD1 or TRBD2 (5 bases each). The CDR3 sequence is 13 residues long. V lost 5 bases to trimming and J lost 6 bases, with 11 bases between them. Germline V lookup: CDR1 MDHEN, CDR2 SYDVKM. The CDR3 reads CASSLRGRNEQFF. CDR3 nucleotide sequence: TGTGCCAGCAGTCTAAGGGGACGCAATGAGCAGTTCTTC. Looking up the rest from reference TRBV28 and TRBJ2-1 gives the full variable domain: DVKVTQSSRYLVKRTGEKVFLECVQDMDHENMFWYRQDPGLGLRLIYFSYDVKMKEKGDIPEGYSVSREKKERFSLILESASTNQTSMYLCASSLRGRNEQFFGPGTRLTVL.

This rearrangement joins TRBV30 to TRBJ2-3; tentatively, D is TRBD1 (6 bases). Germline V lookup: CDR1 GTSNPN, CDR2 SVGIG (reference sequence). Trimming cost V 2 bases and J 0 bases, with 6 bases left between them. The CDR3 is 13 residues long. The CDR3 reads CAWSRGSTDTQYF. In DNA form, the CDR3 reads TGTGCCTGGAGTAGGGGGAGCACAGATACGCAGTATTTT.

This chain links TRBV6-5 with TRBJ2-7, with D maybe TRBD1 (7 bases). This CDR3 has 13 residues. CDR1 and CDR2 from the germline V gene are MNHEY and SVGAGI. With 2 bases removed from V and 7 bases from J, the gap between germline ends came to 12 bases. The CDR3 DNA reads TGTGCCAGCAGTTACACAGGGGCGGGAGAGCAGTACTTC. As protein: CASSYTGAGEQYF.

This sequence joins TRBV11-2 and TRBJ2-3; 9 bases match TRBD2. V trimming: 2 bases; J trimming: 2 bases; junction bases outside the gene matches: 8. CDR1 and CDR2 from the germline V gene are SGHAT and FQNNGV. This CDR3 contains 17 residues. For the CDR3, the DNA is TGTGCCAGCAGCTTATCAAGCGGGGGGCCCAACACAGATACGCAGTATTTT. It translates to CASSLSSGGPNTDTQYF.

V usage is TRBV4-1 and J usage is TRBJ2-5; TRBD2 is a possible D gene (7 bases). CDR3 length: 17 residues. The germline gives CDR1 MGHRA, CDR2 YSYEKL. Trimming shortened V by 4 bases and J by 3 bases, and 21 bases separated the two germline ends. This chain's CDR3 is CASSPRGEGGGEETQYF. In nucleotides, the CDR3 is TGCGCCAGCAGCCCTAGGGGAGAGGGGGGGGGTGAAGAGACCCAGTACTTC.

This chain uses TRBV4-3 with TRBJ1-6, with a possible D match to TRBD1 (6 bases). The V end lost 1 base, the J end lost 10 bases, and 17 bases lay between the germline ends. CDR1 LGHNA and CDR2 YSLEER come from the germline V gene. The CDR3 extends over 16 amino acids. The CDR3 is CASSQVPNPGQSPLHF. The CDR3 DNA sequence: TGCGCCAGCAGCCAAGTGCCGAACCCGGGACAATCACCCCTCCACTTT.

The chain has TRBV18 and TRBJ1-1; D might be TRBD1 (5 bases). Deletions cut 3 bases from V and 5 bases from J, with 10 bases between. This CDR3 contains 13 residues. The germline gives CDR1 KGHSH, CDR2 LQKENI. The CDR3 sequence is CASSPEEGTEAFF. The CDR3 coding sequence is TGTGCCAGCTCACCGGAGGAGGGGACTGAAGCTTTCTTT.

DNA of the CDR3: TGTGCCAGCTTATCCTACACAGATACGCAGTATTTT. This sequence encodes CASLSYTDTQYF. This chain joins TRBV7-9 and TRBJ2-3; no firm D call. Trimming stripped 8 bases from V and 2 bases from J, with 8 bases between. From germline, CDR1 is SEHNR and CDR2 FQNEAQ (reference sequence). The CDR3 loop spans 12 amino acids.

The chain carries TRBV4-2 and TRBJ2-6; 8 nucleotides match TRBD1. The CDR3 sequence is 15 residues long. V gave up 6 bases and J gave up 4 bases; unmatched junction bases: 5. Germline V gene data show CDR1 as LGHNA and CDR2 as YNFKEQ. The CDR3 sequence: CASRGGQVGANVLTF. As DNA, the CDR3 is TGTGCCAGCAGGGGGGGACAGGTGGGGGCCAACGTCCTGACTTTC.